This T cell receptor (beta chain) was profiled in a study of neurological immune-mediated disorders. Study-wide results and caveats: TCR-beta repertoires seemed private in all groups, with no expanded CDR3 amino acid sequences shared. TCR clonal expansion peaked in HTLV-1-associated myelopathy patients and was lowest in multiple sclerosis patients.

This clonotype was counted at least ten times. Its antigen is still unknown. As for the cDNA, it was generated by 5'RACE with 10-nucleotide random UMIs. TCRdb called the 5' RACE reads again in MiXCR, with one record for every CDR3 protein. Here the sample spans tens of thousands of distinct CDR3 sequences, 5% to 7% being singletons. V was shortened by 3 bases and J by 7 bases, with 16 bases between the two germline ends. There are 16 residues in the CDR3. CDR1 SGHVS and CDR2 FQNEAQ come from the germline V gene. The sorted libraries drew on 900,000 to 1,000,000 T cells that were CD4+ or CD8+. The chain has TRBV7-8 and TRBJ1-6; no definite D call. This receptor was identified in a man younger than 35 in good health. Source material: CD8+ T cells from blood. CDR3 protein: CASSFRELNLNSPLHF. DNA of the CDR3: TGTGCCAGCAGCTTCCGGGAACTCAACTTAAATTCACCCCTCCACTTT.